This T cell receptor (beta chain) stems from a study of T-cell reconstitution after alpha-beta-depleted transplantation in children. The TCRbeta library was prepared with unique molecular identifiers. Via MiXCR, TCRdb re-called the PCR reads, giving one row per CDR3 protein. The data contain over 200,000 distinct CDR3 sequences, roughly a tenth of them seen just once; the ten biggest clones take up approximately 30%. Study-wide results and caveats: Several patients had high TCRbeta diversity at day 60; it came from surviving recipient T cells and thymic progenitors. Several hundred expanded graft clones reportedly supplied alpha-beta T cells about two months after transplant. From newly produced T cells came most of the T-cell counts and diversity one year after transplant.

This clonotype was picked up many times. Its antigen is unidentified. Trimming took off 3 bases at V and 10 bases at J, with 16 bases between the two ends. This CDR3 contains 15 residues. Germline CDR1 reads MDHEN; CDR2 reads SYDVKM. The rearrangement joins TRBV28 to TRBJ1-6, with D possibly TRBD1 on 6 matching bases. This receptor was taken from a child under two years old with acute myeloid leukemia, due to receive a stem cell transplant. This sample comprised PBMCs, obtained before TCRalphabeta/CD19-depleted stem cell transplant. CDR3 sequence: CASSFRHRAGSPLHF. The CDR3 DNA reads as TGTGCCAGCAGTTTCCGTCACAGGGCTGGATCACCCCTCCACTTT.